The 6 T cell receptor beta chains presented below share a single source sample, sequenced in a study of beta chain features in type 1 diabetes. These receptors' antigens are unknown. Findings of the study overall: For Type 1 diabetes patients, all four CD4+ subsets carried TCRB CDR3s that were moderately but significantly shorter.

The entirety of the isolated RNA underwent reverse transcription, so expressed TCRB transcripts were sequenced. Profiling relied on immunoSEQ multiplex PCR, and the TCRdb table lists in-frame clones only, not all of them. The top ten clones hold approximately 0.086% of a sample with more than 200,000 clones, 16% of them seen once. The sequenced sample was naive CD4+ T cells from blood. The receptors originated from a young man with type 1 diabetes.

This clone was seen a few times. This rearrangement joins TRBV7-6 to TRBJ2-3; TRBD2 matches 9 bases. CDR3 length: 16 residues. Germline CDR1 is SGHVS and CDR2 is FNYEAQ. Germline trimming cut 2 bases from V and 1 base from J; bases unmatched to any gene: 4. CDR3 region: CASSLLAGVGTDTQYF. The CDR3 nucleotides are TGTGCCAGCAGCTTATTAGCGGGAGTCGGCACAGATACGCAGTATTTT. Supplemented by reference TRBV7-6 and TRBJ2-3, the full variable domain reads GAGVSQSPRYKVTKRGQDVALRCDPISGHVSLYWYRQALGQGPEFLTYFNYEAQQDKSGLPNDRFSAERPEGSISTLTIQRTEQRDSAMYRCASSLLAGVGTDTQYFGPGTRLTVL.

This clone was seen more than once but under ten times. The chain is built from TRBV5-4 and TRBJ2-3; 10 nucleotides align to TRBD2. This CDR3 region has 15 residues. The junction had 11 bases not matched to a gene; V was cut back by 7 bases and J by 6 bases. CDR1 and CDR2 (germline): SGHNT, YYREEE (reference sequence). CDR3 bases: TGTGCCAGCGGCCAAGCGGGAGGGCCTGGCGATACGCAGTATTTT. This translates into CASGQAGGPGDTQYF.

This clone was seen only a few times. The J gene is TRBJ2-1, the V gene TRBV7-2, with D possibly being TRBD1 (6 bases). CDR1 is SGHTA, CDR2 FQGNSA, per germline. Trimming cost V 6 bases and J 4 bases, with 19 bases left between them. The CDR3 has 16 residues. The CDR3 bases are TGTGCCAGCAGGTCTCACCGGGACACGAAGTACAATGAGCAGTTCTTC. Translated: CASRSHRDTKYNEQFF.

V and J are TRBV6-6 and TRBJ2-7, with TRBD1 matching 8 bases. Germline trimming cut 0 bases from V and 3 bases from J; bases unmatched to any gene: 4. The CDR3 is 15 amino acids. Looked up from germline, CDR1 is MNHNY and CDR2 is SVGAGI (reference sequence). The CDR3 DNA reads TGTGCCAGCAGTTACTCTGGACAGGGATTCTACGAGCAGTACTTC. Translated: CASSYSGQGFYEQYF.

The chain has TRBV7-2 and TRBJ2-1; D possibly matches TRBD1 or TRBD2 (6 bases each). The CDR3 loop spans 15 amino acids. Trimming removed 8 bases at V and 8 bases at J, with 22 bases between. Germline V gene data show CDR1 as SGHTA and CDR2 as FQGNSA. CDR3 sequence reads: CASPPSRGRWDEQFF. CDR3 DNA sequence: TGTGCCAGCCCGCCTAGCCGGGGGCGCTGGGATGAGCAGTTCTTC.

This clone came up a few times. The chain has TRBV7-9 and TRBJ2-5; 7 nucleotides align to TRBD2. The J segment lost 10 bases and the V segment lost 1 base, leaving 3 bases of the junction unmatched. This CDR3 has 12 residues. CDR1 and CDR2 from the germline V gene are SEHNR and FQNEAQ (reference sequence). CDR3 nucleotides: TGTGCCAGCAGCTTAGTGGCGGGGGACCAGTACTTC. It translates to CASSLVAGDQYF.